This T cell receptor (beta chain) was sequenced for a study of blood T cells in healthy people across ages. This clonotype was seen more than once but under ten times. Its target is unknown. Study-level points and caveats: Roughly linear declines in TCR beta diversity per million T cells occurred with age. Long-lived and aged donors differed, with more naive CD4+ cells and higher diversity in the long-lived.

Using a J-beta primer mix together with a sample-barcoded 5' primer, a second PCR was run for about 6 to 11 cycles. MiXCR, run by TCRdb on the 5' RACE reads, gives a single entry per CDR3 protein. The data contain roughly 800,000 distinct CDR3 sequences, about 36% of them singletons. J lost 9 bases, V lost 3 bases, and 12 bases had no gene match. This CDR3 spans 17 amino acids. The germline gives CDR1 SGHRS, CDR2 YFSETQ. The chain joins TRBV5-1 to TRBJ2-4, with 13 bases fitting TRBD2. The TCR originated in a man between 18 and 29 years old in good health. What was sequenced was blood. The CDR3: CASSSQLAGGRDAIQYF. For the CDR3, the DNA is TGCGCCAGCAGCTCGCAACTAGCGGGGGGGCGAGACGCCATTCAGTACTTC.